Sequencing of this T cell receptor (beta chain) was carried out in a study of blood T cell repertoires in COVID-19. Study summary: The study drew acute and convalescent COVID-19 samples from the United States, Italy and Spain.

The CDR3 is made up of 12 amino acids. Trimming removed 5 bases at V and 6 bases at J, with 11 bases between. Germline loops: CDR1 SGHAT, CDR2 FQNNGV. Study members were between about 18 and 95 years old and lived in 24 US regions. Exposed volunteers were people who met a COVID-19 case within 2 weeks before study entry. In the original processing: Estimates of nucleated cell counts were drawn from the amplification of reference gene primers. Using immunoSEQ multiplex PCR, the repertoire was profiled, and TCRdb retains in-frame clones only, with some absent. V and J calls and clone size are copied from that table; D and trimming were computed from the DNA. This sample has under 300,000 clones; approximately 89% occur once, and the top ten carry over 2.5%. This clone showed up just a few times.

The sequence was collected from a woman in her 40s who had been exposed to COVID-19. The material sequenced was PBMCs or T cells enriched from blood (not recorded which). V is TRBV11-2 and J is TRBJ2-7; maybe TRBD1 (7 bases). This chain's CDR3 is CASSAGGLEQYF. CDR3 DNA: TGTGCCAGCAGCGCAGGGGGGCTCGAGCAGTACTTC.